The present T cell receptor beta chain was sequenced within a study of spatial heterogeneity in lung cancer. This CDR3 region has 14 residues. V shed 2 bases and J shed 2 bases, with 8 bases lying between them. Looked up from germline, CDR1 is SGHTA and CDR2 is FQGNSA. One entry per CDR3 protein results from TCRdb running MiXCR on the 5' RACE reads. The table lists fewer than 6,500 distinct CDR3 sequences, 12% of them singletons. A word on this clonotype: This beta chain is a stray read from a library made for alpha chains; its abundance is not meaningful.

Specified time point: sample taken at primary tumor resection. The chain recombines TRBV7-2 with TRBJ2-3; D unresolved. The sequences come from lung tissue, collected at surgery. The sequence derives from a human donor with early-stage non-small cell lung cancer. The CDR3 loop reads CASSLNGFTDTQYF. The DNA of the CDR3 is TGTGCCAGCAGCTTAAATGGTTTCACAGATACGCAGTATTTT. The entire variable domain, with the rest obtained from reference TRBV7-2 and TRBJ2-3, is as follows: GAGVSQSPSNKVTEKGKDVELRCDPISGHTALYWYRQSLGQGLEFLIYFQGNSAPDKSGLPSDRFSAERTGGSVSTLTIQRTQQEDSAVYLCASSLNGFTDTQYFGPGTRLTVL.